In its sample, the clone carrying this TCR beta chain was seen a few times. The CDR3 has 13 amino acids. Germline CDR1 reads SGHRS; CDR2 reads YFSETQ. The ends lost 3 bases at V and 6 bases at J; junction bases unmatched: 6. Living in about two dozen US areas, the participants were between roughly 18 and 90 years of age. Donors in Cohort 3 who had recovered were those with two negative PCRs, healthcare professional clearance, or resolution of their symptoms. Method: immunoSEQ multiplex PCR; TCRdb's copy keeps in-frame clones and lacks some. The table lists over 200,000 clones, just over 85% of them singletons. This entry belongs to a study of blood T cell repertoires in COVID-19. About the study: The United States, Italy and Spain provided the acute and convalescent COVID-19 samples.

The sequence was collected from a man between 18 and 35 years old who had recovered from COVID-19. The sample comprised PBMCs or T cells enriched from blood (not recorded which). This chain joins TRBV5-1 and TRBJ2-7; 7 nucleotides align to TRBD2. CDR3 residues: CASSSREGGEQYF. Here the CDR3 DNA reads TGCGCCAGCAGCTCGAGGGAGGGAGGCGAGCAGTACTTC.